This T cell receptor (beta chain) was captured in a study of shared clonotypes between healthy human individuals. CDR3 length: 14 residues. V lost 2 bases and J lost 2, with 9 bases in between. In germline, CDR1 is SGHTA, CDR2 FQGNSA. Only in-frame clones appear in the TCRdb table, and some are missing; sequencing was by immunoSEQ multiplex PCR. This table has some 1,400,000 clones, about 96% appearing once. This receptor was obtained from a man aged 30 to 39 in good health. The sample was naive CD4+ T cells sorted from blood. Subset of the sample: CD45RA+ positively selected. This chain links TRBV7-2 with TRBJ2-5; D gene uncertain. The CDR3 spells CASSLFGQQETQYF. The CDR3 region has the DNA TGTGCCAGCAGCTTATTCGGGCAGCAAGAGACCCAGTACTTC.